These 21 T cell receptor beta chains originate from one sample sequenced in a study of blood T cell repertoires in COVID-19. Repertoires were generated with immunoSEQ multiplex PCR, while TCRdb's copy carries only in-frame clones and drops some. This table holds 15,000 to 20,000 clones, 82% found once. Material: peripheral blood. The receptor set was obtained from a man aged 80 or over with active COVID-19.

The genes are TRBV5-1 and TRBJ2-5; TRBD1 is a possible D gene (6 bases). V gave up 4 bases and J gave up 4 bases, with 23 bases separating them. The CDR3 consists of 17 residues. The germline V gene has CDR1 SGHRS and CDR2 YFSETQ. This CDR3 reads CASSRTRGVESGETQYF. As DNA, the CDR3 is TGCGCCAGCAGCCGGACCAGGGGAGTCGAATCTGGAGAGACCCAGTACTTC. Full variable domain (missing parts from reference TRBV5-1 and TRBJ2-5): KAGVTQTPRYLIKTRGQQVTLSCSPISGHRSVSWYQQTPGQGLQFLFEYFSETQRNKGNFPGRFSGRQFSNSRSEMNVSTLELGDSALYLCASSRTRGVESGETQYFGPGTRLLVL.

This chain joins TRBV30 and TRBJ1-2; TRBD1 agrees at 9 bases. There are 16 residues in the CDR3. Germline CDR1 reads GTSNPN; CDR2 reads SVGIG (reference sequence). V trimming: 0 bases; J trimming: 6 bases; junction bases outside the gene matches: 11. This chain's CDR3 is CAWSVLGGTGTDGYTF. CDR3 DNA sequence: TGTGCCTGGAGTGTTTTAGGAGGGACAGGGACTGATGGCTACACCTTC.

This chain joins TRBV5-4 and TRBJ2-7; 13 nucleotides match TRBD2. The CDR3 length is 15 residues. Germline V CDR1 and CDR2: SGHNT, YYREEE (reference sequence). V gave up 1 base and J gave up 6 bases; unmatched junction bases: 4. The chain's CDR3 is CASSLSTSGRAEQYF. The DNA for the CDR3 is TGTGCCAGCAGCTTGAGTACTAGCGGGAGGGCCGAGCAGTACTTC.

This clone is labeled large. The J gene is TRBJ2-2, the V gene TRBV2; 8 nucleotides align to TRBD2. CDR3 size: 15 residues. Germline V lookup: CDR1 SNHLY, CDR2 FYNNEI. V was pared by 2 bases and J by 5 bases, with 4 bases of the junction left unmatched. The CDR3 coding sequence is TGTGCCAGCAGTGAAACTAGCGGACTGACCGGGGAGCTGTTTTTT. Translation gives CASSETSGLTGELFF.

The chain recombines TRBV30 with TRBJ2-1; TRBD1 might be the D (7 bases). This CDR3 contains 14 residues. Between the trimmed V and J ends, which lost 2 bases and 9 bases, there was a span of 17 bases. Germline V gene sequence: CDR1 GTSNPN, CDR2 SVGIG (reference sequence). The CDR3 region has the DNA TGTGCCTGGAGTCCAGGGGGACTGGGCGGTGAGCAGTTCTTC. Amino acid sequence: CAWSPGGLGGEQFF.

This chain links TRBV6-5 with TRBJ2-3; perhaps TRBD1 as D (6 bases). The CDR3 consists of 15 residues. CDR1 MNHEY and CDR2 SVGAGI come from the germline V gene. Trimming took 6 bases from V and 7 from J, leaving 20 bases between them. CDR3 region: CASRPQGRIPNTQYF. The CDR3 DNA reads TGTGCCAGCAGGCCACAGGGTAGGATACCGAATACGCAGTATTTT.

This clone was seen only a few times. The chain employs TRBV6-6 and TRBJ2-1, with 10 bases that match TRBD1. The germline V gene has CDR1 MNHNY and CDR2 SVGAGI (reference sequence). V trimming: 6 bases; J trimming: 1 base; junction bases outside the gene matches: 6. The CDR3 consists of 16 residues. The CDR3 loop reads CASSSDRGASYNEQFF. CDR3 DNA sequence: TGTGCCAGCAGCTCGGACAGGGGGGCTTCCTACAATGAGCAGTTCTTC.

The genes are TRBV28 and TRBJ2-7; D gene unclear. The CDR3 sequence is 12 residues long. Germline CDR1 and CDR2: MDHEN and SYDVKM. The V gene lost 6 bases and the J gene lost 2 bases, with 8 bases spanning the gap. The CDR3 nucleotides read TGTGCCAGCAGCTACTATACCTACGAGCAGTACTTC. It yields the protein CASSYYTYEQYF.

This clone was recorded only once. The rearrangement joins TRBV13 to TRBJ2-7; TRBD1 agrees at 7 bases. The CDR3 is 14 amino acids. The germline V gene encodes CDR1 PRHDT and CDR2 FYEKMQ (reference sequence). The J segment lost 1 base and the V segment lost 5 bases, leaving 5 bases of the junction unmatched. The CDR3 spells CASSPRTGSYEQYF. CDR3 nucleotides: TGTGCCAGCAGCCCTAGGACAGGTTCCTACGAGCAGTACTTC. Based on the CDR3 plus reference TRBV13 and TRBJ2-7, the full variable domain is AAGVIQSPRHLIKEKRETATLKCYPIPRHDTVYWYQQGPGQDPQFLISFYEKMQSDKGSIPDRFSAQQFSDYHSELNMSSLELGDSALYFCASSPRTGSYEQYFGPGTRLTVT.

The genes are TRBV5-1 and TRBJ2-2; TRBD2 matches 7 bases. Per the germline V gene, CDR1 is SGHRS and CDR2 is YFSETQ. J was trimmed by 1 base and V by 7 bases; bases with no gene match: 13. This CDR3 has 17 residues. This CDR3 reads CASRKMGEGLNTGELFF. The DNA for the CDR3 is TGCGCCAGCCGGAAAATGGGGGAGGGCCTGAACACCGGGGAGCTGTTTTTT.

In nucleotides, the CDR3 is TGTGCCAGCAGGTCAGGGTATAATTCACCCCTCCACTTT. Its protein product is CASRSGYNSPLHF. The J gene is TRBJ1-6, the V gene TRBV6-5, with D tentatively TRBD1 (5 bases). This CDR3 is 13 amino acids long. In germline, CDR1 is MNHEY, CDR2 SVGAGI. Trimming stripped 6 bases from V and 4 bases from J, with 7 bases between.

The J gene is TRBJ2-7, the V gene TRBV4-1; 7 positions match TRBD1. CDR1 is MGHRA and CDR2 is YSYEKL in the germline V gene. This CDR3 spans 17 amino acids. V dropped 1 base and J dropped 11; count of bases not matched to a gene: 20. The CDR3 DNA reads TGCGCCAGCAGCCAAGTCGGCAGGGGGTTAGGTACTAGGCTAAAGTACTTC. Amino acid sequence: CASSQVGRGLGTRLKYF.

Concerning this clone: At one boundary the junction diverges from the germline segment, which might be a read error. The CDR3: CASSSNGGVRLEF. DNA for the CDR3: TGTGCCAGCAGTTCAAACGGTGGTGTCAGACTGGAATTT. This chain uses TRBV6-6 with TRBJ1-1; unclear D gene. Germline CDR1 is MNHNY and CDR2 is SVGAGI (reference sequence). This CDR3 is built from 13 residues.

The CDR3 loop is CASSVGGRGGNEQFF. The CDR3 DNA reads TGTGCCAGCAGCGTAGGCGGGAGGGGTGGCAATGAGCAGTTCTTC. This chain uses TRBV9 with TRBJ2-1; 9 bases match TRBD2. V shed 0 bases, J shed 6 bases, and the junction held 4 bases outside the gene matches. This CDR3 has 15 amino acids. From germline, CDR1 is SGDLS and CDR2 YYNGEE.

The chain is built from TRBV9 and TRBJ2-2, with no clear D. The CDR3 contains 14 residues. Germline-derived CDR1 and CDR2 are SGDLS and YYNGEE. Trimming pared 1 base from V and 4 bases from J, leaving 8 bases between. CDR3 sequence (DNA): TGTGCCAGCAGCGTATCCATCGGCACCGGGGAGCTGTTTTTT. Encoded protein: CASSVSIGTGELFF.

In this sample, this clone turned up a few times. The chain couples TRBV7-2 to TRBJ1-5; no reliable D call. The V end was cut by 1 base, the J end by 1 base, with 8 bases between. This CDR3 has 15 residues. Germline-derived CDR1 and CDR2 are SGHTA and FQGNSA. The CDR3 is CASSLDRASNQPQHF. As DNA, the CDR3 is TGTGCCAGCAGCTTAGATAGAGCGAGCAATCAGCCCCAGCATTTT.

This clone appeared a single time. The rearrangement uses TRBV4-1 and TRBJ1-1, with 7 bases aligning to TRBD1. The CDR3 is 17 residues long. Per the germline V gene, CDR1 is MGHRA and CDR2 is YSYEKL. V shed 4 bases, J shed 0 bases, and the junction held 11 bases outside the gene matches. CDR3 nucleotide sequence: TGCGCCAGCAGCCGAGAGAGACAGGGAGGCTTGAACACTGAAGCTTTCTTT. Amino acid sequence: CASSRERQGGLNTEAFF.

This sequence joins TRBV5-1 and TRBJ1-1; a possible D gene is TRBD1 (5 bases). Trimming cost V 2 bases and J 3 bases, with 8 bases left between them. Germline CDR1 is SGHRS and CDR2 is YFSETQ. The CDR3 loop spans 13 amino acids. The CDR3 DNA sequence: TGCGCCAGCAGCTTTGGCAGGGACACTGAAGCTTTCTTT. Its translation: CASSFGRDTEAFF.

This clone was seen just once. V gene TRBV28 combines with J gene TRBJ2-7, with 14 bases fitting TRBD2. With V trimmed by 4 bases and J by 3 bases, 8 bases remained unmatched. CDR1 is MDHEN, CDR2 SYDVKM, per germline. The CDR3 is 17 residues long. This chain's CDR3 is CASSSGTSGRGGYEQYF. The CDR3 region has the DNA TGTGCCAGCAGTTCCGGGACTAGCGGGAGAGGGGGCTACGAGCAGTACTTC.

V and J are TRBV19 and TRBJ1-5; D remains unclear. Germline-derived CDR1 and CDR2 are LNHDA and SQIVND (reference sequence). The V gene lost 1 base and the J gene lost 0 bases, with 4 bases spanning the gap. The CDR3 runs to 14 residues. CDR3 in amino acids: CASSIGNSNQPQHF. For the CDR3, the DNA is TGTGCCAGTAGTATAGGTAATAGCAATCAGCCCCAGCATTTT. Supplemented by reference TRBV19 and TRBJ1-5, the full variable domain reads DGGITQSPKYLFRKEGQNVTLSCEQNLNHDAMYWYRQDPGQGLRLIYYSQIVNDFQKGDIAEGYSVSREKKESFPLTVTSAQKNPTAFYLCASSIGNSNQPQHFGDGTRLSIL.

This clone appeared once. V is TRBV7-2 and J is TRBJ2-3, with 11 bases fitting TRBD2. Germline V CDR1 and CDR2: SGHTA, FQGNSA. This CDR3 has 14 amino acids. The junction had 7 bases not matched to a gene; V was cut back by 4 bases and J by 10 bases. The CDR3 sequence: CASSSQPTSGAQYF. In DNA form, the CDR3 reads TGTGCCAGCAGCTCCCAACCGACTAGCGGGGCGCAGTATTTT.